This is a list of T cell receptor beta chains from one sample in a study of blood T cells in healthy people across ages. TCRdb ran MiXCR on the 5' RACE reads and lists one entry per CDR3 protein. The sample lists about 1.8 million distinct CDR3 sequences, roughly 52% occurring once. The sequenced material came from blood. These receptors were taken from a woman aged 40 to 50 in good health. The CDR3 runs from the conserved cysteine through the conserved F or W. A D gene is named only where the DNA matches it firmly. The listing skips clone size in some rows; elsewhere it reads once, few, many or a size class.

j_gene: TRBJ2-5; v_gene: TRBV4-3; abundance: few; d_gene: TRBD2; CDR3aa: CASSQDRSAGGLEQYF; CDR3nt: TGCGCCAGCAGCCAAGATCGGTCTGCGGGGGGGCTTGAGCAGTACTTC
j_gene: TRBJ2-1; v_gene: TRBV19; abundance: .; d_gene: TRBD2; CDR3aa: CASSTTTRGGSYNEQFF; CDR3nt: TGTGCCAGTAGTACAACGACCCGGGGGGGCTCCTACAATGAGCAGTTCTTC
j_gene: TRBJ1-1; v_gene: TRBV14; abundance: .; d_gene: .; CDR3aa: CASSQVRFAEAFF; CDR3nt: TGTGCCAGCAGCCAAGTACGGTTTGCTGAAGCTTTCTTT
j_gene: TRBJ2-7; v_gene: TRBV4-3; abundance: .; d_gene: .; CDR3aa: CASSQDLTGSRYEQYF; CDR3nt: TGCGCCAGCAGCCAAGACCTGACGGGGTCCCGGTACGAGCAGTACTTC
j_gene: TRBJ1-2; v_gene: TRBV29-1; abundance: many; d_gene: .; CDR3aa: CSVDRDGYTF; CDR3nt: TGCAGTGTGGATAGAGATGGCTACACCTTC
j_gene: TRBJ2-7; v_gene: TRBV4-3; abundance: few; d_gene: TRBD1; CDR3aa: CASSQVAGTAREQYF; CDR3nt: TGCGCCAGCAGCCAAGTTGCCGGGACAGCACGCGAGCAGTACTTC
j_gene: TRBJ1-2; v_gene: TRBV25-1; abundance: few; d_gene: TRBD1; CDR3aa: CASSDPGTAYYGYTF; CDR3nt: TGTGCCAGCAGTGACCCTGGGACAGCCTACTATGGCTACACCTTC
j_gene: TRBJ1-2; v_gene: TRBV11-2; abundance: .; d_gene: .; CDR3aa: CASSSNGNYGYTF; CDR3nt: TGTGCCAGCAGCTCCAATGGTAACTATGGCTACACCTTC
j_gene: TRBJ1-2; v_gene: TRBV28; abundance: .; d_gene: TRBD1; CDR3aa: CASSLSDRAHHNYGYTF; CDR3nt: TGTGCCAGCAGTTTGAGTGACAGGGCCCACCATAACTATGGCTACACCTTC
j_gene: TRBJ1-5; v_gene: TRBV6-6; abundance: few; d_gene: TRBD1; CDR3aa: CASKSQGSNQPQHF; CDR3nt: TGTGCCAGTAAGTCACAGGGGAGCAATCAGCCCCAGCATTTT
j_gene: TRBJ2-4; v_gene: TRBV28; abundance: .; d_gene: .; CDR3aa: CASSKTGTENIQYF; CDR3nt: TGTGCCAGCAGCAAGACCGGGACGGAAAACATTCAGTACTTC
j_gene: TRBJ1-2; v_gene: TRBV12-3/TRBV12-4; abundance: .; d_gene: TRBD1; CDR3aa: CASYRKGTGANYGYTF; CDR3nt: TGTGCCAGCTACCGGAAGGGGACAGGAGCTAACTATGGCTACACCTTC
j_gene: TRBJ2-5; v_gene: TRBV3-1; abundance: .; d_gene: TRBD2; CDR3aa: CASSQGLAGVSAQYF; CDR3nt: TGTGCCAGCAGCCAAGGACTAGCGGGGGTGTCGGCCCAGTACTTC
j_gene: TRBJ2-1; v_gene: TRBV9; abundance: .; d_gene: .; CDR3aa: CASSVGGVYNEQFF; CDR3nt: TGTGCCAGCAGTGTCGGGGGCGTGTACAATGAGCAGTTCTTC
j_gene: TRBJ1-3; v_gene: TRBV6-6; abundance: few; d_gene: .; CDR3aa: CASSYRGGNTIYF; CDR3nt: TGTGCCAGCAGTTACCGGGGTGGAAACACCATATATTTT
j_gene: TRBJ2-7; v_gene: TRBV28; abundance: .; d_gene: .; CDR3aa: CASSLGRGRGDEQYF; CDR3nt: TGTGCCAGCAGTTTGGGTCGGGGTAGAGGTGACGAGCAGTACTTC
j_gene: TRBJ2-1; v_gene: TRBV2; abundance: .; d_gene: TRBD2; CDR3aa: CASSEAPQRGDNEQFF; CDR3nt: TGTGCCAGCAGTGAAGCGCCCCAGCGGGGGGACAATGAGCAGTTCTTC
j_gene: TRBJ2-7; v_gene: TRBV5-1; abundance: once; d_gene: .; CDR3aa: CASSLGQVLGTEQYF; CDR3nt: TGCGCCAGCAGCTTGGGACAGGTATTGGGTACTGAGCAGTACTTC
j_gene: TRBJ2-3; v_gene: TRBV7-7; abundance: .; d_gene: TRBD2; CDR3aa: CASGQGLADTDTQYF; CDR3nt: TGTGCTAGCGGCCAAGGACTAGCGGACACAGATACGCAGTATTTT
j_gene: TRBJ1-2; v_gene: TRBV6-5; abundance: .; d_gene: .; CDR3aa: CASSYSKGSYGYTF; CDR3nt: TGTGCCAGCAGTTACTCGAAGGGAAGCTATGGCTACACCTTC
j_gene: TRBJ2-1; v_gene: TRBV20-1; abundance: .; d_gene: .; CDR3aa: CSARPGGLDNEQFF; CDR3nt: TGCAGTGCTAGACCCGGGGGCCTGGACAATGAGCAGTTCTTC
j_gene: TRBJ2-6; v_gene: TRBV6-1; abundance: .; d_gene: .; CDR3aa: CASSEVADRSGANVLTF; CDR3nt: TGTGCCAGCAGTGAAGTGGCTGACCGTTCTGGGGCCAACGTCCTGACTTTC
j_gene: TRBJ1-1; v_gene: TRBV7-2; abundance: few; d_gene: .; CDR3aa: CASSQLGGTEAFF; CDR3nt: TGTGCCAGCAGCCAACTCGGCGGGACTGAAGCTTTCTTT
j_gene: TRBJ2-5; v_gene: TRBV25-1; abundance: few; d_gene: TRBD1; CDR3aa: CASSTPGGKETQYF; CDR3nt: TGTGCCAGCAGTACCCCAGGGGGAAAAGAGACCCAGTACTTC
j_gene: TRBJ1-6; v_gene: TRBV20-1; abundance: .; d_gene: TRBD1; CDR3aa: CSAKGQGTSSPLHF; CDR3nt: TGCAGTGCAAAGGGACAGGGGACGTCCTCACCCCTCCACTTT
j_gene: TRBJ2-2; v_gene: TRBV5-6; abundance: .; d_gene: .; CDR3aa: CASSGGTTGELFF; CDR3nt: TGTGCCAGCAGCGGGGGGACTACCGGGGAGCTGTTTTTT
j_gene: TRBJ2-1; v_gene: TRBV7-3; abundance: .; d_gene: TRBD2; CDR3aa: CASSKRGGLNEQFF; CDR3nt: TGTGCCAGCAGCAAGCGGGGGGGCCTCAATGAGCAGTTCTTC
j_gene: TRBJ2-5; v_gene: TRBV12-5; abundance: .; d_gene: .; CDR3aa: CASGQGWGLDETQYF; CDR3nt: TGTGCTAGTGGTCAGGGATGGGGGCTGGACGAGACCCAGTACTTC
j_gene: TRBJ1-5; v_gene: TRBV6-2/TRBV6-3; abundance: .; d_gene: .; CDR3aa: CASSYSNNRGPQHF; CDR3nt: TGTGCCAGCAGTTACTCGAATAATAGGGGGCCCCAGCATTTT
j_gene: TRBJ1-6; v_gene: TRBV20-1; abundance: .; d_gene: .; CDR3aa: CSAKEGGSPLHF; CDR3nt: TGCAGTGCAAAAGAAGGGGGTTCACCCCTCCACTTT
j_gene: TRBJ2-1; v_gene: TRBV21-1; abundance: .; d_gene: .; CDR3aa: CASSSGTSGGAEQFF; CDR3nt: TGTGCCAGCAGCAGCGGGACTAGCGGGGGTGCTGAGCAGTTCTTC
j_gene: TRBJ2-3; v_gene: TRBV4-3; abundance: few; d_gene: .; CDR3aa: CASRQVSTDTQYF; CDR3nt: TGCGCCAGCAGACAGGTCAGCACAGATACGCAGTATTTT
j_gene: TRBJ1-5; v_gene: TRBV6-2/TRBV6-3; abundance: .; d_gene: TRBD1; CDR3aa: CASSRGPGSNQPQHF; CDR3nt: TGTGCCAGCAGCAGGGGGCCGGGGAGCAATCAGCCCCAGCATTTT
j_gene: TRBJ1-2; v_gene: TRBV3-1; abundance: .; d_gene: .; CDR3aa: CASSPNRESKGYTF; CDR3nt: TGTGCCAGCAGCCCAAACAGGGAGTCTAAGGGCTACACCTTC
j_gene: TRBJ1-6; v_gene: TRBV24-1; abundance: .; d_gene: .; CDR3aa: CATSEGGRQSNSPLHF; CDR3nt: TGTGCCACCAGTGAAGGAGGGCGGCAGAGCAATTCACCCCTCCACTTT
j_gene: TRBJ1-4; v_gene: TRBV13; abundance: .; d_gene: .; CDR3aa: CASSLGRPGNEKLFF; CDR3nt: TGTGCCAGCAGCCTGGGACGTCCAGGGAATGAAAAACTGTTTTTT
j_gene: TRBJ2-1; v_gene: TRBV7-6; abundance: few; d_gene: TRBD2; CDR3aa: CASSDLKNSGGAFEQFF; CDR3nt: TGTGCCAGCAGCGATCTTAAAAATAGCGGGGGGGCCTTTGAGCAGTTCTTC
j_gene: TRBJ2-1; v_gene: TRBV20-1; abundance: .; d_gene: TRBD2; CDR3aa: CSARDVLAGGPNEQFF; CDR3nt: TGCAGTGCTAGAGACGTACTAGCGGGGGGCCCCAATGAGCAGTTCTTC
j_gene: TRBJ1-5; v_gene: TRBV12-3/TRBV12-4; abundance: few; d_gene: .; CDR3aa: CASSSIQVDQPQHF; CDR3nt: TGTGCCAGCAGTTCGATACAGGTGGATCAGCCCCAGCATTTT
j_gene: TRBJ2-1; v_gene: TRBV6-6; abundance: .; d_gene: .; CDR3aa: CASSATESRVFF; CDR3nt: TGTGCCAGCAGCGCAACAGAGTCCCGAGTGTTCTTC
j_gene: TRBJ1-4; v_gene: TRBV6-5; abundance: .; d_gene: TRBD1; CDR3aa: CASSYLTGQGGQKLFF; CDR3nt: TGTGCCAGCAGTTACCTCACGGGACAGGGTGGGCAAAAACTGTTTTTT
j_gene: TRBJ2-4; v_gene: TRBV20-1; abundance: once; d_gene: .; CDR3aa: CSADNRDSKNIQYF; CDR3nt: TGCAGTGCTGACAACAGGGATTCCAAAAACATTCAGTACTTC
j_gene: TRBJ2-1; v_gene: TRBV6-2/TRBV6-3; abundance: .; d_gene: .; CDR3aa: CASSSLPGEQFF; CDR3nt: TGTGCCAGCAGTTCCCTACCGGGTGAGCAGTTCTTC
j_gene: TRBJ2-6; v_gene: TRBV4-1; abundance: .; d_gene: TRBD1; CDR3aa: CASSPTPGQGMSGANVLTF; CDR3nt: TGCGCCAGCAGTCCAACCCCGGGACAGGGGATGAGTGGGGCCAACGTCCTGACTTTC
j_gene: TRBJ2-1; v_gene: TRBV3-1; abundance: .; d_gene: .; CDR3aa: CASSRYGTGFNEQFF; CDR3nt: TGTGCCAGCAGCCGATATGGGACCGGGTTCAATGAGCAGTTCTTC
j_gene: TRBJ2-7; v_gene: TRBV20-1; abundance: few; d_gene: .; CDR3aa: CSASEILRWNYEQYF; CDR3nt: TGCAGTGCTTCAGAAATTCTTCGCTGGAACTACGAGCAGTACTTC
j_gene: TRBJ2-1; v_gene: TRBV7-2; abundance: .; d_gene: TRBD2; CDR3aa: CASSLGITSGVYNEQFF; CDR3nt: TGTGCCAGCAGCTTAGGTATCACTAGCGGGGTTTACAATGAGCAGTTCTTC
j_gene: TRBJ2-5; v_gene: TRBV12-3/TRBV12-4; abundance: .; d_gene: .; CDR3aa: CASSPGGLLETQYF; CDR3nt: TGTGCCAGCAGTCCGGGGGGCTTACTAGAGACCCAGTACTTC
j_gene: TRBJ2-7; v_gene: TRBV7-6; abundance: few; d_gene: .; CDR3aa: CASSDQGGTYEQYF; CDR3nt: TGTGCCAGCAGCGACCAGGGGGGTACCTACGAGCAGTACTTC
j_gene: TRBJ2-4; v_gene: TRBV10-3; abundance: .; d_gene: .; CDR3aa: CAISELVAKNIQYF; CDR3nt: TGTGCCATCAGTGAGTTGGTAGCCAAAAACATTCAGTACTTC
j_gene: TRBJ1-1; v_gene: TRBV29-1; abundance: once; d_gene: TRBD1; CDR3aa: CSVEGRGRVTEAFF; CDR3nt: TGCAGCGTTGAGGGCAGGGGGCGCGTTACTGAAGCTTTCTTT
j_gene: TRBJ2-7; v_gene: TRBV28; abundance: .; d_gene: .; CDR3aa: CASSYPGGRGGDEQYF; CDR3nt: TGTGCCAGCAGTTACCCTGGGGGGCGAGGGGGCGACGAGCAGTACTTC
j_gene: TRBJ2-1; v_gene: TRBV20-1; abundance: .; d_gene: .; CDR3aa: CSAGEGGRGNEQFF; CDR3nt: TGCAGTGCGGGAGAGGGGGGGCGAGGCAATGAGCAGTTCTTC
j_gene: TRBJ2-4; v_gene: TRBV6-2/TRBV6-3; abundance: .; d_gene: TRBD1; CDR3aa: CASSYRDRVKNIQYF; CDR3nt: TGTGCCAGCAGTTATCGGGACAGGGTCAAAAACATTCAGTACTTC
j_gene: TRBJ2-5; v_gene: TRBV28; abundance: .; d_gene: .; CDR3aa: CASMTRVYQETQYF; CDR3nt: TGTGCCAGCATGACCAGGGTCTACCAAGAGACCCAGTACTTC
j_gene: TRBJ2-4; v_gene: TRBV28; abundance: .; d_gene: .; CDR3aa: CASSLTVAKNLQYF; CDR3nt: TGTGCCAGCAGTTTAACGGTCGCCAAAAACCTTCAGTACTTC
j_gene: TRBJ2-3; v_gene: TRBV7-3; abundance: once; d_gene: .; CDR3aa: CASSLVGHITDTQYF; CDR3nt: TGTGCCAGCAGCTTAGTGGGACACATCACAGATACGCAGTATTTT
j_gene: TRBJ2-7; v_gene: TRBV12-3/TRBV12-4; abundance: few; d_gene: .; CDR3aa: CASSTALSSYEQYF; CDR3nt: TGTGCCAGCAGCACAGCGTTGAGCTCCTACGAGCAGTACTTC